The clone carrying this T cell receptor (beta chain) was observed a few times. This record belongs to a study of blood T cell repertoires in COVID-19. Germline CDR1 SGHTA, CDR2 FQGNSA. The CDR3 covers 16 residues. The V end lost 5 bases, the J end lost 5 bases, and 18 bases lay between the germline ends. Assay used: immunoSEQ multiplex PCR; TCRdb lists only in-frame clones, some missing. The data contain roughly 240,000 clones, 70% to 85% of them singletons. This receptor was taken from a middle-aged man who had recovered from COVID-19. The rearrangement joins TRBV7-2 to TRBJ2-2; a possible D gene is TRBD2 (6 bases). Input material: peripheral blood. This CDR3 reads CASSPVAGRKTGELFF. Written as DNA, the CDR3 is TGTGCCAGCAGCCCCGTCGCGGGGAGGAAGACCGGGGAGCTGTTTTTT.